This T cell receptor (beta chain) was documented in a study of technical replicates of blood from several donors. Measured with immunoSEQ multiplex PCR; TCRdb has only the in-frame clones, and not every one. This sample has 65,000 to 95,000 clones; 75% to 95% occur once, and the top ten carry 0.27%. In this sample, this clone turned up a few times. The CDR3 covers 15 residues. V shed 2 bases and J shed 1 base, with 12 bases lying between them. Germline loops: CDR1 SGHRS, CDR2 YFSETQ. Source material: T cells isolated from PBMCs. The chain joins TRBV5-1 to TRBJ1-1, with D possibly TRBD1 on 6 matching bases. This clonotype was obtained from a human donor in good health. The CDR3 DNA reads TGCGCCAGCAGCTTAGCGGGACACCCGAACACTGAAGCTTTCTTT. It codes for CASSLAGHPNTEAFF. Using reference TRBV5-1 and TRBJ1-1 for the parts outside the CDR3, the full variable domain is KAGVTQTPRYLIKTRGQQVTLSCSPISGHRSVSWYQQTPGQGLQFLFEYFSETQRNKGNFPGRFSGRQFSNSRSEMNVSTLELGDSALYLCASSLAGHPNTEAFFGQGTRLTVV.